This T cell receptor (beta chain) was documented in a study of CD8+ T cells in alopecia areata. The wider study: Treated patients received oral tofacitinib, 5 to 10 mg twice daily.

TCR sequencing used cDNA made by reverse transcription of extracted RNA. The table came from immunoSEQ multiplex PCR; TCRdb's copy has only in-frame clones and leaves some out. Of around 69,000 clones listed, approximately 60% were seen once; the top ten hold about a sixth. Overall study results and limits: Alopecia totalis/universalis scalp especially showed more expanded CD8+ clones than normal scalp.

A note on this clone: Antigen specificity is unknown.

Looked up from germline, CDR1 is SGHAT and CDR2 is FQNNGV. The CDR3 totals 13 residues. The V segment lost 5 bases and the J segment 2 bases; nucleotides outside the gene matches: 0. Patients with alopecia areata provided lesional scalp punch biopsies as well as peripheral blood. Researchers picked out CD4+ and CD8+ T cells from PBMCs by sorting. V is TRBV11-2 and J is TRBJ2-5; 9 positions match TRBD1. This clonotype was obtained from a human donor with alopecia areata. The source material was CD8+ T cells sorted from blood, sampled at week 0. The CDR3 bases are TGTGCCAGCAGCGGGACAGGGCAAGAGACCCAGTACTTC. It is translated as CASSGTGQETQYF.